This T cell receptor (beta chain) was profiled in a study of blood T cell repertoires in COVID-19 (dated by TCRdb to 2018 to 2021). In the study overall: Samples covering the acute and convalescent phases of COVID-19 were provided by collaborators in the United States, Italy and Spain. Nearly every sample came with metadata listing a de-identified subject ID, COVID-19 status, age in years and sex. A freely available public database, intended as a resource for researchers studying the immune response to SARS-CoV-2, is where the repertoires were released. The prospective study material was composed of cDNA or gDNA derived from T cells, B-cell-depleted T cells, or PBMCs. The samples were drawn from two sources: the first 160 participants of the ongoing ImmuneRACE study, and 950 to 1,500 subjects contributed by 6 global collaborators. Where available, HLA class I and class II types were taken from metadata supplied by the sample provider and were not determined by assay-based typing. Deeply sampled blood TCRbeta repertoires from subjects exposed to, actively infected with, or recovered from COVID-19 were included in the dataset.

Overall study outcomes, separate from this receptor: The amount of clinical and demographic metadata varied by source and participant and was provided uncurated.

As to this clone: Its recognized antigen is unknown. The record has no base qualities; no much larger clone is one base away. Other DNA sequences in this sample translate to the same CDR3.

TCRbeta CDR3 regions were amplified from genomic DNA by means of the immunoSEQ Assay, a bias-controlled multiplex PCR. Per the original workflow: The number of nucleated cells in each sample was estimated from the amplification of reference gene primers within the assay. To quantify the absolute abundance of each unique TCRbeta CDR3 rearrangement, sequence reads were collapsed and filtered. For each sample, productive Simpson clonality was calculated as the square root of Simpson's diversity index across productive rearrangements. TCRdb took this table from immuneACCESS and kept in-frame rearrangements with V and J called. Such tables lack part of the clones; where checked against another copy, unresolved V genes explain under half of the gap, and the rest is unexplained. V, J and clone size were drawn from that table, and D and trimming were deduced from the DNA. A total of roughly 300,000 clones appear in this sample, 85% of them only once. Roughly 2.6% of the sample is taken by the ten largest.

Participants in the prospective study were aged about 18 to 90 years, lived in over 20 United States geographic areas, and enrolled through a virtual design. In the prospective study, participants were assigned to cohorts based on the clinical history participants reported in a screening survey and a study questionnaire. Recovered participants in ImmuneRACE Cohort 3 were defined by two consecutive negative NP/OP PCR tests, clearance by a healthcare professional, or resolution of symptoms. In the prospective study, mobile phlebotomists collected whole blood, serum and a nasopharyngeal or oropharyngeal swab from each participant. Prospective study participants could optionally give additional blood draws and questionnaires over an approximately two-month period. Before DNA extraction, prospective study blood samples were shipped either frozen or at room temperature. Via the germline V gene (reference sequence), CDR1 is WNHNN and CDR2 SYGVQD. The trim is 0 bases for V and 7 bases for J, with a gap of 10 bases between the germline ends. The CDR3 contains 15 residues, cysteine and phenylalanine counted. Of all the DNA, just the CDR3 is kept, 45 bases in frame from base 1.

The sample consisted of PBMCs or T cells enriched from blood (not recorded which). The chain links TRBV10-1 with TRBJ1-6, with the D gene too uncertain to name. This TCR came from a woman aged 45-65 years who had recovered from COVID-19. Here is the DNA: TGCGCCAGCAGTGAGTCGAGGACTGAGAATTCACCCCTCCACTTT. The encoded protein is CASSESRTENSPLHF.